The clone carrying this TCR beta chain was seen only once. The target antigen is unknown. The TCR beta CDR3 regions underwent amplification using RNA transcripts as the source. HTBI primers drove first-round RT-PCR of the TCR CDR3. TCRdb reanalysed the multiplex PCR reads using MiXCR and keeps one entry per CDR3 protein. In the table there are 600,000 to 700,000 distinct CDR3 sequences, just under 45% of which are singletons. The data were taken from a study of T cells in Graves' hyperthyroidism and ophthalmopathy. Study-level results: Patients with ophthalmopathy were separated from those with stable hyperthyroidism by a 13 V-J model. Most thyroid-expanded clonotypes above 0.001 were also found in blood.

Germline CDR1 and CDR2: LNHDA and SQIVND (reference sequence). V gave up 9 bases and J gave up 10 bases, with 15 bases separating them. The CDR3 extends over 11 amino acids. Exclusions: uncontrolled infection, other autoimmune disease, pregnancy, lactation. Specimen: peripheral blood or thyroid tissue (not recorded which). The V call is TRBV19, the J call TRBJ1-2; D is ambiguous. This sequence originates from an adult man with Graves' disease, either hyperthyroidism or ophthalmopathy (not recorded which). CDR3 sequence: CASIDNLDYTF. The CDR3 nucleotides are TGTGCCAGCATCGACAATCTGGACTACACCTTC.